Each of the 10 T cell receptor beta chains below was sequenced from the same sample in a study of T cell responses to AZD1222 COVID-19 vaccine. The protocol was immunoSEQ multiplex PCR, while the TCRdb copy is restricted to in-frame clones and leaves out a portion. This sample has 79,000 or so clones, with over 65% found just once. The sample was peripheral blood, taken 28 days after the second dose of the MenACWY control vaccine. Receptors were obtained from an adult who received the MenACWY meningococcal vaccine as a control.

The J gene is TRBJ1-6, the V gene TRBV3-1 (or the pseudogene TRBV3-2); 7 nucleotides agree with TRBD1. The trim removed 4 bases at V and 0 bases at J, leaving 0 bases unmatched. This CDR3 comprises 15 residues. Germline CDR1 is LGHDT and CDR2 is YNNKEL (reference sequence). CDR3: CASSRDSSYNSPLHF. For the CDR3, the DNA is TGTGCCAGCAGCCGGGACAGCTCCTATAATTCACCCCTCCACTTT.

This clone was recorded a few times. The chain employs TRBV30 and TRBJ1-2; D uncertain. The V and J ends lost 4 bases and 4 bases respectively, with 7 bases between them. This CDR3 region has 11 residues. CDR1 GTSNPN and CDR2 SVGIG come from the germline V gene (reference sequence). CDR3 in amino acids: CAWTTSYGYTF. The DNA for the CDR3 is TGTGCCTGGACGACCAGCTATGGCTACACCTTC.

The chain carries TRBV7-2 and TRBJ2-3, with no clear D. This CDR3 has 15 residues. Trimming left V 5 bases short and J 3 bases short, with 15 bases between. Germline loops: CDR1 SGHTA, CDR2 FQGNSA. As DNA, the CDR3 is TGTGCCAGCAGCCCCGTTGGCAGGTCGACAGATACGCAGTATTTT. As protein: CASSPVGRSTDTQYF.

V usage is TRBV7-3 and J usage is TRBJ2-3; no clear D. This CDR3 has 14 residues. Germline V gene sequence: CDR1 SGHTA, CDR2 FQGTGA. V dropped 5 bases and J dropped 0 bases, with 9 bases sitting between them. CDR3 residues: CASSPTASTDTQYF. The CDR3 nucleotides are TGTGCCAGCAGCCCGACGGCTAGCACAGATACGCAGTATTTT.

The chain is built from TRBV6-4 and TRBJ1-3; tentative D call: TRBD1 (5 bases). V was pared by 6 bases and J by 4 bases, with 22 bases between. CDR1 MRHNA and CDR2 SNTAGT come from the germline V gene. This CDR3 comprises 17 residues. CDR3 nucleotides: TGTGCCAGCAGCGAGACAGTGGAAGTCAAGGTGGGAAACACCATATATTTT. Residues: CASSETVEVKVGNTIYF.

The chain combines TRBV5-4 with TRBJ2-1, with 7 bases lining up with TRBD2. In germline, CDR1 is SGHNT, CDR2 YYREEE (reference sequence). The V segment lost 4 bases and the J segment 2 bases; nucleotides outside the gene matches: 6. There are 15 residues in the CDR3. As DNA, the CDR3 is TGTGCCAGCAGCGAGGGACTACTGGCCTACAATGAGCAGTTCTTC. The encoded protein is CASSEGLLAYNEQFF.

The chain has TRBV4-1 and TRBJ2-7; 7 bases line up with TRBD1. Germline trimming cut 1 base from V and 3 bases from J; bases unmatched to any gene: 6. In germline, CDR1 is MGHRA, CDR2 YSYEKL. This CDR3 comprises 15 residues. This CDR3 is CASSQGPGQHYEQYF. The CDR3 DNA is TGCGCCAGCAGCCAAGGACCGGGACAGCACTACGAGCAGTACTTC.

This clone showed up just a few times. J is TRBJ1-1 and V is TRBV28, with no clear D. V was clipped by 5 bases and J by 0 bases, with 4 bases between them. Germline assignment: CDR1 MDHEN and CDR2 SYDVKM. This CDR3 is 12 amino acids long. CDR3 amino acids: CASSPMNTEAFF. The CDR3, as DNA: TGTGCCAGCAGTCCGATGAACACTGAAGCTTTCTTT.

The chain links TRBV15 to TRBJ1-2; D perhaps matches TRBD1 (5 bases). CDR1 and CDR2 from the germline V gene are LNHNV and YYDKDF (reference sequence). The CDR3 sequence is 14 residues long. Trimming pared 4 bases from V and 7 bases from J, leaving 16 bases between. Here the CDR3 reads CATSTGRGLGGYTF. The DNA of the CDR3 is TGTGCCACCAGCACGGGACGGGGTCTCGGTGGCTACACCTTC.

This chain joins TRBV18 and TRBJ1-3; 7 nucleotides align to TRBD1. This CDR3 is built from 14 residues. The V gene's germline CDR1 is KGHSH and CDR2 LQKENI. Losses at the gene ends were 6 bases for V and 4 bases for J; bases not matched to a gene: 6. CDR3 coding DNA: TGTGCCAGCTCCCGATCGGGACAGGGAAACACCATATATTTT. This encodes CASSRSGQGNTIYF.